The 7 T cell receptor beta chains given below trace back to one sample, sequenced in a study of vaccination and CD4 T cells after COVID-19. Antigens of these TCRs are unknown. The assay that was used to sequence DNA from cultured CD4+ T cells was the Oncomine TCR Beta short-read assay. Via MiXCR, TCRdb re-called the PCR reads, giving one row per CDR3 protein. This table has roughly 12,000 distinct CDR3 sequences, less than 80% appearing once. Treatment described: roughly ten-day PBMC culture with coronavirus spike peptide pools or control peptides (ViraFEST assay). The sequencing here drew on CD4+ T cells from blood, cultured in vitro, taken before SARS-CoV-2 vaccination. These receptors originate from a human donor who had recovered from COVID-19.

The chain uses TRBV6-2 or TRBV6-3 and TRBJ1-5; possible D gene TRBD1, 5 bases. Per germline, CDR1 MNHEY and CDR2 SVGEGT. The CDR3 sequence is 14 residues long. Trimming cost V 6 bases and J 0 bases, with 9 bases left between them. CDR3 protein: CASRPTASNQPQHF. The CDR3 DNA is TGTGCCAGCAGGCCGACAGCTAGCAATCAGCCCCAGCATTTT.

CDR3 in amino acids: CAWSGGYQETQYF. The CDR3, as DNA: TGTGCCTGGAGTGGGGGCTATCAAGAGACCCAGTACTTC. The chain couples TRBV30 to TRBJ2-5, with D maybe TRBD1 (5 bases). V shed 1 base and J shed 2 bases, with 8 bases lying between them. The CDR3 totals 13 residues. Germline CDR1 is GTSNPN and CDR2 is SVGIG (reference sequence).

The chain recombines TRBV11-3 with TRBJ1-5; D is possibly TRBD1 (6 bases). Per the germline V gene, CDR1 is SGHNT and CDR2 is YENEEA. Between the trimmed V and J ends, which lost 1 base and 6 bases, there was a span of 19 bases. The CDR3 covers 17 residues. CDR3 coding DNA: TGTGCCAGCAGCTTAGGCGATCGGGACACGGGTAGTCAGCCCCAGCATTTT. Translating gives CASSLGDRDTGSQPQHF. Filled out from reference TRBV11-3 and TRBJ1-5, the complete variable domain reads EAGVVQSPRYKIIEKKQPVAFWCNPISGHNTLYWYLQNLGQGPELLIRYENEEAVDDSQLPKDRFSAERLKGVDSTLKIQPAELGDSAVYLCASSLGDRDTGSQPQHFGDGTRLSIL.

Only a few counts were recorded for this clonotype. This rearrangement joins TRBV20-1 to TRBJ2-6; the D is unclear. CDR1 is DFQATT and CDR2 is SNEGSKA in the germline V gene (reference sequence). The ends were cut back, 3 bases at V and 0 bases at J, with 9 bases in the middle. The CDR3 runs 15 residues. CDR3 loop: CSASTRVSGANVLTF. Here the CDR3 DNA reads TGCAGTGCTAGTACTCGGGTCTCTGGGGCCAACGTCCTGACTTTC.

This chain connects TRBV7-2 to TRBJ2-5; TRBD2 is a possible D gene (5 bases). V shed 5 bases and J shed 5 bases, with 6 bases lying between them. The V gene's germline CDR1 is SGHTA and CDR2 FQGNSA. This CDR3 region has 11 residues. The CDR3 DNA follows: TGTGCCAGCAGCCCGGGGGAGACCCAGTACTTC. Amino acid sequence: CASSPGETQYF. The full variable domain, its missing parts supplied by reference TRBV7-2 and TRBJ2-5, is GAGVSQSPSNKVTEKGKDVELRCDPISGHTALYWYRQSLGQGLEFLIYFQGNSAPDKSGLPSDRFSAERTGGSVSTLTIQRTQQEDSAVYLCASSPGETQYFGPGTRLLVL.

For the CDR3, the DNA is TGTGCCAGTAGAGGTCGAGCAGGACGGGCCACTGAAGCTTTCTTT. Translation: CASRGRAGRATEAFF. The chain uses TRBV19 and TRBJ1-1; no definite D call. CDR1 is LNHDA, CDR2 SQIVND, per germline (reference sequence). This CDR3 comprises 15 residues. V lost 6 bases and J 4 bases, leaving 18 bases between the germline ends.

The genes are TRBV24-1 and TRBJ1-1; unclear D gene. Trimming cost V 5 bases and J 1 base, with 4 bases left between them. Germline CDR1 and CDR2: KGHDR and SFDVKD. The CDR3 runs 12 residues. The CDR3, as DNA: TGTGCCACCAGTGCAGGGAACACTGAAGCTTTCTTT. Translation: CATSAGNTEAFF.